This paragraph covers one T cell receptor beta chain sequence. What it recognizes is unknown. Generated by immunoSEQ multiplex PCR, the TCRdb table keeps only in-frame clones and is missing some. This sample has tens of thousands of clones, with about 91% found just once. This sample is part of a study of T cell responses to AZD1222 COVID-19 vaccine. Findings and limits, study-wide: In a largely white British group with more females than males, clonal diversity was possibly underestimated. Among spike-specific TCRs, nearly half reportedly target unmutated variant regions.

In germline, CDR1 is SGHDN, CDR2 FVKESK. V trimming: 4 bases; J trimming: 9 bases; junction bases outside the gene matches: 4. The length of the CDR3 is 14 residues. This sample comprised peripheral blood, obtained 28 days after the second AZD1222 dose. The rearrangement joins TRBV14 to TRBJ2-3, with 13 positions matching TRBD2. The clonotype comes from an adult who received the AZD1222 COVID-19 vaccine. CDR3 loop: CASSPGLAGMTQYF. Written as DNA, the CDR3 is TGTGCCAGCAGCCCGGGACTAGCGGGAATGACGCAGTATTTT.